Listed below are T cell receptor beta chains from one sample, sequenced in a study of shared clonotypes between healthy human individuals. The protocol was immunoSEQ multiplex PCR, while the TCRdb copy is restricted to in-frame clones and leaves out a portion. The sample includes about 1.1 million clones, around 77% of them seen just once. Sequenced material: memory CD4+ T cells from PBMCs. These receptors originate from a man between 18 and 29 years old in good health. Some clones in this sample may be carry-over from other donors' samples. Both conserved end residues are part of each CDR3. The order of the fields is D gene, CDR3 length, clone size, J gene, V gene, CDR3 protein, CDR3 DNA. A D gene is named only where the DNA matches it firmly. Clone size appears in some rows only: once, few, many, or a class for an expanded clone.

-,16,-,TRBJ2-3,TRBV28,CASSLVRGGSALGEYF,TGTGCCAGCAGCCTCGTCAGGGGGGGCTCTGCCCTGGGGGAGTATTTT
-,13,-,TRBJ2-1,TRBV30,CAYGRNVYNEQFF,TGTGCCTACGGGAGAAACGTCTACAATGAGCAGTTCTTC
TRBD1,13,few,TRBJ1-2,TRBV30,CAWSPDRGYGYTF,TGTGCCTGGAGTCCTGACAGGGGCTATGGCTACACCTTC
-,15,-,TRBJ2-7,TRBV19,CASSEPGRRPYEQYF,TGTGCCAGTAGTGAACCGGGACGGAGGCCCTACGAGCAGTACTTC
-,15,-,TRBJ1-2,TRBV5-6,CASSLRSGRSFGYTF,TGTGCCAGCAGCTTGAGGTCGGGTAGGTCGTTTGGCTACACCTTC
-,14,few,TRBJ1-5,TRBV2,CASSGSQGNQPQHF,TGTGCCAGCAGTGGATCACAGGGTAATCAGCCCCAGCATTTT
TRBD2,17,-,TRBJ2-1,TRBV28,CASSSATSGRAYNEQFF,TGTGCCAGCAGTTCAGCGACTAGCGGGCGGGCCTACAATGAGCAGTTCTTC
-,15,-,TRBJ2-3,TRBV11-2,CASRRSRSPTDTQYF,TGTGCCAGCAGGAGATCCAGGTCTCCCACAGATACGCAGTATTTT
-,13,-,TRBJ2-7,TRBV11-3,CASSLLGRREQYF,TGTGCCAGCAGCCTCCTCGGGCGTCGCGAGCAGTACTTC
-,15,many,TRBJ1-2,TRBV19,CASRITGNTPYGYTF,TGTGCCAGTAGGATTACAGGGAACACACCCTATGGCTACACCTTC
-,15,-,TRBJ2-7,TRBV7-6,CASSHPGRSSYEQYF,TGTGCCAGCAGCCACCCGGGACGGAGCTCCTACGAGCAGTACTTC
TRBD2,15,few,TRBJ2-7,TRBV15,CATSGGLAGAYEQYF,TGTGCCACCAGCGGAGGACTAGCGGGTGCCTACGAGCAGTACTTC
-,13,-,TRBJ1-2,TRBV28,CASSRLSPYGYTF,TGTGCCAGCAGTCGCCTTTCTCCTTATGGCTACACCTTC
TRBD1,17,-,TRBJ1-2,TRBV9,CASSPAEFRDRVYGYTF,TGTGCCAGCAGCCCGGCCGAGTTCCGGGACAGGGTCTATGGCTACACCTTC
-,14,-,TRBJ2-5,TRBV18,CASSPPAREETQYF,TGTGCCAGCTCACCACCCGCCAGGGAAGAGACCCAGTACTTC
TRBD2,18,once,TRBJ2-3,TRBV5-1,CASSSGTSGYQGGDTQYF,TGCGCCAGCAGCTCCGGGACTAGCGGTTATCAGGGTGGAGATACGCAGTATTTT